The sequence of this T cell receptor (beta chain) was determined in a study of shared T cell receptors in the human thymus. Produced via immunoSEQ multiplex PCR; TCRdb's table is partial and in-frame only. The table lists 55,000 to 80,000 clones, more than 90% of them singletons. The CDR3 loop spans 15 amino acids. V was pared by 5 bases and J by 3 bases, with 9 bases of the junction left unmatched. Germline CDR1 and CDR2: GTSNPN and SVGIG (reference sequence). This receptor was obtained from a human donor. The specimen was thymocytes. V gene TRBV30 combines with J gene TRBJ2-5; TRBD1 aligns across 10 bases. The CDR3 protein is CAWAGTGTGEETQYF. Written as DNA, the CDR3 is TGTGCCTGGGCCGGAACCGGGACAGGGGAAGAGACCCAGTACTTC.